Below, 21 T cell receptor beta chains from the same sample are listed, as sequenced in a study of regulatory T cells in long-lasting Graves disease (dated by TCRdb to the early 2020s). The method behind the library was multiplex PCR. The sequencer was an Illumina HiSeq 4000. CDR3 regions were amplified by Arm-PCR with iRepertoire HTBI primers to construct TCR beta libraries. TCRdb reprocessed the public reads (quality trimming at Q25 with fastp, clone calling with MiXCR) and kept in-frame beta chains. Entries that share a CDR3 protein sequence are merged under the most common genes and DNA. The sample contains about 220,000 distinct CDR3 sequences, around a fifth of them found a single time. In total, the top ten clones hold about an eighth of the sample. Per the publication, the time point label means: newly diagnosed GD, antithyroid drugs for less than 3 months. RNA was extracted from PBMCs in TRIzol for both TCR sequencing and RNA sequencing.

A further study also used this sample, focusing on T cells in Graves' hyperthyroidism and ophthalmopathy.

The sample consisted of peripheral blood mononuclear cells (PBMCs), taken at new diagnosis, from a patient treated with antithyroid drugs. Every receptor here comes from a woman between 25 and 40 years old with Graves disease. Donor details come from another sample of the same person, matched by shared clones.

The CDR3 bases are TGTGCCAGCACCCTCCATCCTAGGGCGAACACCGGGGAGCTGTTTTTT. Protein product: CASTLHPRANTGELFF. V usage is TRBV9 and J usage is TRBJ2-2; D remains ambiguous. Germline V lookup: CDR1 SGDLS, CDR2 YYNGEE. Between the trimmed V and J ends, which lost 6 bases and 0 bases, there was a span of 15 bases. There are 16 residues in the CDR3.

V is TRBV19 and J is TRBJ2-1, with 10 positions matching TRBD2. The junction had 6 bases not matched to a gene; V was cut back by 6 bases and J by 4 bases. Germline loops: CDR1 LNHDA, CDR2 SQIVND (reference sequence). This CDR3 comprises 15 residues. This CDR3 is CASRPGLARYNEQFF. In DNA form, the CDR3 reads TGTGCCAGTAGGCCGGGACTAGCGAGATACAATGAGCAGTTCTTC.

At least ten counts were recorded for this clonotype. The chain combines TRBV6-1 with TRBJ2-3; 8 bases fit TRBD2. This CDR3 is 15 amino acids long. Trimming took 7 bases from V and 0 from J; bases not matched to a gene: 6. Looked up from germline, CDR1 is MNHNS and CDR2 is SASEGT. The CDR3 protein is CASNPSGGSTDTQYF. In nucleotides, the CDR3 is TGTGCCAGCAACCCTTCGGGGGGGAGCACAGATACGCAGTATTTT.

This clonotype was detected many times. This chain connects TRBV3-1 to TRBJ2-3; D remains ambiguous. Germline-derived CDR1 and CDR2 are LGHDT and YNNKEL (reference sequence). The CDR3 consists of 11 residues. V lost 3 bases, J lost 5 bases, and 3 bases lay in between. This CDR3 reads CASSHGDTQYF. CDR3 DNA sequence: TGTGCCAGCAGCCATGGAGATACGCAGTATTTT.

There are many counts of this clonotype. The chain joins TRBV25-1 to TRBJ1-1, with 10 bases matching TRBD1. CDR3 length: 13 amino acids. Germline V gene data show CDR1 as MGHDK and CDR2 as SYGVNS. The junction had 4 bases not matched to a gene; V was cut back by 8 bases and J by 4 bases. The CDR3 coding sequence is TGTGCCAGCCGACAGGGGGCTCTCACTGAAGCTTTCTTT. Its protein product is CASRQGALTEAFF.

A word on this clonotype: This may arise from a read error, as a much more abundant clone is one base away. The chain combines TRBV11-3 with TRBJ2-2; 8 nucleotides match TRBD2. CDR3 size: 14 residues. Germline CDR1 reads SGHNT; CDR2 reads YENEEA. CDR3 DNA sequence: TGTGCCAGCAGAGGAATAGCGGGGACCGGGGAGCTGTCTTTT. Translated, it gives CASRGIAGTGELSF.

The chain employs TRBV5-6 and TRBJ2-3; D is unclear. Germline CDR1 reads SGHDT; CDR2 reads YYEEEE. The CDR3 runs to 19 residues. Trimming shortened V by 3 bases and J by 2 bases, and 25 bases separated the two germline ends. CDR3 loop: CASSSPTDRSGVVTDTQYF. CDR3 nucleotides: TGTGCCAGCAGCTCACCTACCGACCGGTCTGGGGTGGTCACAGATACGCAGTATTTT.

The sample holds many counts of this clonotype. This chain connects TRBV6-2 or TRBV6-3 to TRBJ1-2, with D hard to call. The CDR3 sequence is 12 residues long. The germline V gene has CDR1 MNHEY and CDR2 SVGEGT. Trimming removed 11 bases at V and 6 bases at J, with 16 bases between. CDR3 residues: CAVRAQGDGYTF. The CDR3, as DNA: TGTGCCGTCCGGGCCCAAGGAGATGGCTACACCTTC.

This clonotype was seen a few times. This sequence joins TRBV3-1 and TRBJ2-1; D may be TRBD2 (6 bases). Deletions cut 5 bases from V and 7 bases from J, with 18 bases between. The CDR3 has 15 residues. Per the germline V gene, CDR1 is LGHDT and CDR2 is YNNKEL (reference sequence). The CDR3 region is CASSAQIAVQNEQFF. The CDR3 DNA sequence: TGTGCCAGCAGCGCCCAGATAGCGGTCCAGAATGAGCAGTTCTTC.

For this clonotype: A much larger clone is a single base away; this may be a read error. V and J are TRBV4-1 and TRBJ2-5, with a tentative D call TRBD1 (5 bases). The CDR3 is 15 residues long. CDR1 is MGHRA and CDR2 is YSYEKL in the germline V gene. The CDR3 DNA reads TGCGCCAGCACCCAAGGAGAACAGGCGTTGGAGACCCAGTACTTC. Translating gives CASTQGEQALETQYF.

This clonotype was found many times. The CDR3 DNA reads as TGCAGTGCCGCAAACACAAGACTAGCGCCGAGTCATGAGCAGTTCTTC. This translates into CSAANTRLAPSHEQFF. The chain has TRBV20-1 and TRBJ2-1; 8 nucleotides match TRBD2. Germline V gene lookup returns CDR1 DFQATT and CDR2 SNEGSKA (reference sequence). CDR3 length: 16 amino acids. Trimming cost V 6 bases and J 8 bases; bases outside gene matches: 18.

At least ten counts were recorded for this clonotype. The V call is TRBV10-3, the J call TRBJ2-3, with a possible D match to TRBD2 (5 bases). V was trimmed by 6 bases and J by 0 bases, leaving 13 bases between them. This CDR3 is built from 15 residues. CDR1 and CDR2 (germline): ENHRY, SYGVKD. The DNA of the CDR3 is TGTGCCATCAGCTTTGGGGAGTCAAGCACAGATACGCAGTATTTT. It is translated as CAISFGESSTDTQYF.

At least ten counts were recorded for this clonotype. V gene TRBV10-3 combines with J gene TRBJ2-3; D call uncertain. There are 15 residues in the CDR3. The V end was cut by 4 bases, the J end by 6 bases, with 17 bases between. CDR1 is ENHRY and CDR2 is SYGVKD in the germline V gene. CDR3 coding DNA: TGTGCCATCAGTGGCGACTCCGCCCATCCGGATACGCAGTATTTT. It specifies CAISGDSAHPDTQYF.

This clonotype came up many times. V is TRBV30 and J is TRBJ1-2; 9 nucleotides align to TRBD1. After removal of 5 bases from V and 2 bases from J, the junction contained 6 bases not matched to a gene. The germline CDR1 and CDR2 sequences are GTSNPN and SVGIG (reference sequence). The CDR3 contains 14 residues. CDR3 DNA: TGTGCCTGGGCAACGGGACAGGGCAACTATGGCTACACCTTC. Protein product: CAWATGQGNYGYTF.

Many counts were recorded for this clonotype. The V gene is TRBV7-2, the J gene TRBJ1-1; a possible D gene is TRBD1 (6 bases). Germline V gene sequence: CDR1 SGHTA, CDR2 FQGNSA. The CDR3 sequence is 16 residues long. Trimming took 2 bases from V and 5 from J, leaving 18 bases between them. The DNA of the CDR3 is TGTGCCAGCAGCTTAACAGGGACCGACCGGCGGACTGAAGCTTTCTTT. Amino acid sequence: CASSLTGTDRRTEAFF.

In this sample, this clonotype turned up many times. This chain uses TRBV2 with TRBJ1-5; tentative D call: TRBD1 (5 bases). The CDR3 has 18 amino acids. The germline V gene has CDR1 SNHLY and CDR2 FYNNEI. Trimming stripped 0 bases from V and 3 bases from J, with 18 bases between. CDR3 DNA sequence: TGTGCCAGCAGTGAAGCGTCCGTCGGAGGGGCACACAATCAGCCCCAGCATTTT. Protein product: CASSEASVGGAHNQPQHF. The variable domain in full, completed from reference TRBV2 and TRBJ1-5, reads EPEVTQTPSHQVTQMGQEVILRCVPISNHLYFYWYRQILGQKVEFLVSFYNNEISEKSEIFDDQFSVERPDGSNFTLKIRSTKLEDSAMYFCASSEASVGGAHNQPQHFGDGTRLSIL.

This clonotype was picked up many times. This sequence joins TRBV5-1 and TRBJ2-1; no definite D call. Germline V gene lookup returns CDR1 SGHRS and CDR2 YFSETQ. Deletions cut 0 bases from V and 4 bases from J, with 11 bases between. This CDR3 is built from 15 residues. The CDR3: CASSLDLSGYNEQFF. The CDR3 DNA sequence: TGCGCCAGCAGCTTGGACCTCTCCGGGTACAATGAGCAGTTCTTC.

This clonotype was detected ten times or more. The V gene is TRBV6-1, the J gene TRBJ1-1, with D possibly matching TRBD1 (6 bases). The CDR3 is made up of 14 amino acids. V was clipped by 8 bases and J by 0 bases, with 13 bases between them. Germline CDR1 MNHNS, CDR2 SASEGT. CDR3 region: CASGHRDMNTEAFF. As DNA, the CDR3 is TGTGCCAGCGGCCACAGGGACATGAACACTGAAGCTTTCTTT.

This clonotype was detected many times. The gene calls are TRBV6-1 and TRBJ1-1; possible D gene TRBD1, 5 bases. The CDR3 loop spans 13 amino acids. Germline V CDR1 and CDR2: MNHNS, SASEGT. Trimming took off 8 bases at V and 0 bases at J, with 10 bases between the two ends. CDR3 in DNA: TGTGCCAGCGAGACAGTCATGAACACTGAAGCTTTCTTT. It yields the protein CASETVMNTEAFF.

This clonotype was seen ten or more times. The V call is TRBV11-1, the J call TRBJ1-2, with D possibly being TRBD1 (5 bases). The ends were cut back, 5 bases at V and 4 bases at J, with 23 bases in the middle. Germline CDR1 and CDR2: SGHAT and FQDESV (reference sequence). This CDR3 contains 17 residues. CDR3 in DNA: TGTGCCAGCAGCCGGGGCACCTTAGGCCCCATTTTCTATGGCTACACCTTC. Its protein is CASSRGTLGPIFYGYTF.

Concerning this clonotype itself: A junction end diverges from the germline sequence, so it may reflect a read error. This rearrangement joins TRBV5-1 to TRBJ2-3; 9 nucleotides align to TRBD1. Germline V gives CDR1 SGHRS, CDR2 YFSETQ. CDR3 length: 18 residues. The CDR3 protein is CASSVGGQGRVPTDTQYF. As DNA, the CDR3 is TGTGCCAGCAGCGTAGGGGGACAGGGTAGGGTCCCCACAGATACGCAGTATTTT.